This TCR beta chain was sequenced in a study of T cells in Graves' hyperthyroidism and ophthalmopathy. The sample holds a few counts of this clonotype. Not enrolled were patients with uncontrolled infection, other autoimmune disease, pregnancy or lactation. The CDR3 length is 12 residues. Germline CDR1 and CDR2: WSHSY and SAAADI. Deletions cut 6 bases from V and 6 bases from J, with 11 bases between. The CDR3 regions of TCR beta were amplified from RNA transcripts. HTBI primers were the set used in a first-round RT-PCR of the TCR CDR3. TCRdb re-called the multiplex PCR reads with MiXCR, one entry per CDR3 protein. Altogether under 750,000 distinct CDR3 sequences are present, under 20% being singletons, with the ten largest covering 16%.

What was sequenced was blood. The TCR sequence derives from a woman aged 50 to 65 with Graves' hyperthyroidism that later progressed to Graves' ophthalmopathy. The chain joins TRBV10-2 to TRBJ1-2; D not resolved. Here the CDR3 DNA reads TGCGCCAGCAGCCCGAGGCGGGATGGCTACACCTTC. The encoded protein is CASSPRRDGYTF.